This TCR beta chain was documented in a study of T cell responses to AZD1222 COVID-19 vaccine. Regarding the study as a whole: A reported finding is that nearly half of spike-specific TCRs target unmutated variant regions.

In the case of this clone: Its antigen is currently unknown.

Per germline, CDR1 MNHEY and CDR2 SVGEGT. The length of the CDR3 is 16 residues. Trimming left V 0 bases short and J 4 bases short, with 15 bases between. The assay was immunoSEQ multiplex PCR, and TCRdb's table has in-frame clones only and misses some. The repertoire consists of 130,000 or so clones, with about 92% occurring once and the leading ten covering 1.1%. The sequenced sample was peripheral blood, obtained on day 0 of AZD1222 vaccination. This TCR was recovered from an adult in good health. The chain carries TRBV6-2 or TRBV6-3 and TRBJ1-2, with D perhaps matching TRBD1 (5 bases). The CDR3 here is CASSYSGTLHFYGYTF. In nucleotides, the CDR3 is TGTGCCAGCAGTTACTCGGGGACCCTGCACTTCTATGGCTACACCTTC.